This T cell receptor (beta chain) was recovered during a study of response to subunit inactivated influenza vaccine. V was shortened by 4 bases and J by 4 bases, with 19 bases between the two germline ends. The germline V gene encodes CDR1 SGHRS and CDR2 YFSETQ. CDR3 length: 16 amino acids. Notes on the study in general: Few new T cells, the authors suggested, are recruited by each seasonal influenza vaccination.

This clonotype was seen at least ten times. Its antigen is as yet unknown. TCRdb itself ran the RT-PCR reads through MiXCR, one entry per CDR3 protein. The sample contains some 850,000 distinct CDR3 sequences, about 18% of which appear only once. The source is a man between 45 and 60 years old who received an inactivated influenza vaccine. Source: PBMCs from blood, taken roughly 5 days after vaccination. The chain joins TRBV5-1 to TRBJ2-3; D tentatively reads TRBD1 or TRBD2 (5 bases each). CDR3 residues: CASSPREGARSDTQYF. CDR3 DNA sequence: TGCGCCAGCAGCCCCCGGGAAGGGGCTAGGTCAGATACGCAGTATTTT.